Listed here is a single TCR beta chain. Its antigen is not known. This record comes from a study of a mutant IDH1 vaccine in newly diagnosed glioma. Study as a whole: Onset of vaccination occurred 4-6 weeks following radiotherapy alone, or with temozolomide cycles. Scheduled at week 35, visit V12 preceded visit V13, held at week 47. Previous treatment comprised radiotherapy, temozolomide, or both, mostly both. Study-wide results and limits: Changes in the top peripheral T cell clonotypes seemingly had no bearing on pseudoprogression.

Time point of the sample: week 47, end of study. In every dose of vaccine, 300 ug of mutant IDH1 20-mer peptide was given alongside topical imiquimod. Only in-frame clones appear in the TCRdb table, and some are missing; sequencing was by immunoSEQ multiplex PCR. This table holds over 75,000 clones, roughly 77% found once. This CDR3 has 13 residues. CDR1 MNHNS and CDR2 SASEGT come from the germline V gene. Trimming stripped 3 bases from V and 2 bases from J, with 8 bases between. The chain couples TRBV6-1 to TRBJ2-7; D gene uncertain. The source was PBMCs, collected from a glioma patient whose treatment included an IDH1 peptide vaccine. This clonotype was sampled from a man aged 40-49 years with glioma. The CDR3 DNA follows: TGTGCCAGCAGTGAGAGGCAGCCCTACGAGCAGTACTTC. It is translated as CASSERQPYEQYF.